The 5 T cell receptor beta chains below all came from one sample that was sequenced in a study of control samples from healthy donors and cancer patients. The protocol was immunoSEQ multiplex PCR, while the TCRdb copy is restricted to in-frame clones and leaves out a portion. This sample has about 97,000 clones; about 89% occur once, and the top ten carry roughly 7.7%. Material for sequencing was blood. Receptors originate from a man aged 25 to 40 in good health.

This chain uses TRBV4-3 with TRBJ1-3; 7 bases align to TRBD1. The CDR3 length is 15 residues. Unmatched junction bases numbered 3, after V lost 4 bases and J lost 0 bases. Looked up from germline, CDR1 is LGHNA and CDR2 is YSLEER. Here the CDR3 reads CASSPDRSSGNTIYF. The CDR3 region has the DNA TGCGCCAGCAGCCCGGACAGGAGCTCTGGAAACACCATATATTTT.

This clone showed up just a few times. Distinct nucleotide sequences in the sample also encode this CDR3. The chain is built from TRBV7-2 and TRBJ2-5; 12 bases match TRBD2. J lost 4 bases, V lost 5 bases, and 14 bases had no gene match. CDR1 SGHTA and CDR2 FQGNSA come from the germline V gene. This CDR3 has 18 residues. This CDR3 is CASSQFAGLAGRGETQYF. CDR3 bases: TGTGCCAGCAGCCAGTTTGCTGGACTAGCGGGAAGGGGAGAGACCCAGTACTTC.

This chain links TRBV28 with TRBJ1-4, with 7 bases lining up with TRBD1. CDR3 size: 17 residues. The V gene end was trimmed by 7 bases and the J gene end by 8 bases; junction bases not matched to a gene: 19. Per germline, CDR1 MDHEN and CDR2 SYDVKM. The CDR3 sequence: CASKVRLRQGFREKLFF. CDR3 bases: TGTGCCAGCAAAGTCCGGTTACGACAGGGTTTTCGAGAAAAACTGTTTTTT.

The chain links TRBV9 to TRBJ1-1; D unclear. CDR1 and CDR2 (germline): SGDLS, YYNGEE. With 4 bases removed from V and 0 bases from J, the gap between germline ends came to 13 bases. The CDR3 has 15 residues. The CDR3 loop is CASSPRAAMNTEAFF. CDR3 DNA: TGTGCCAGCAGCCCGCGGGCCGCAATGAACACTGAAGCTTTCTTT.

The chain carries TRBV5-8 and TRBJ1-2; D is uncertain. V lost 4 bases, J lost 1 base, and 11 bases lay in between. The CDR3 loop spans 14 amino acids. From germline, CDR1 is SGHTS and CDR2 YDEGEE. The CDR3 is CASSAWLDNYGYTF. The DNA of the CDR3 is TGTGCCAGCAGCGCATGGCTTGATAACTATGGCTACACCTTC. The whole variable domain, filled in from reference TRBV5-8 and TRBJ1-2, reads EAGVTQSPTHLIKTRGQQATLRCSPISGHTSVYWYQQALGLGLQFLLWYDEGEERNRGNFPPRFSGRQFPNYSSELNVNALELEDSALYLCASSAWLDNYGYTFGSGTRLTVV.